These 32 T cell receptor beta chains originate from one sample sequenced in a study of graft-versus-host responses after intestinal transplantation. For these TCRs, the target antigens are not known. Some clones are missing from TCRdb's copy, which holds only in-frame ones; the method was immunoSEQ multiplex PCR. The data show more than 65,000 clones, 70% to 90% seen once. This specimen was unstimulated CD4+ T cells sorted from spleen or lymph node cells, taken before intestinal transplant. These receptors all come from a human donor who received an intestinal transplant.

The CDR3 nucleotides read TGTGCCAGCTCACCACAGGCGGGCAGCTCCTACAATGAGCAGTTCTTC. It codes for CASSPQAGSSYNEQFF. V usage is TRBV18 and J usage is TRBJ2-1; possible D gene TRBD2, 5 bases. Deletions cut 1 base from V and 0 bases from J, with 10 bases between. This CDR3 is built from 16 residues. Germline V CDR1 and CDR2: KGHSH, LQKENI. Full variable domain (missing parts from reference TRBV18 and TRBJ2-1): NAGVMQNPRHLVRRRGQEARLRCSPMKGHSHVYWYRQLPEEGLKFMVYLQKENIIDESGMPKERFSAEFPKEGPSILRIQQVVRGDSAAYFCASSPQAGSSYNEQFFGPGTRLTVL.

J is TRBJ2-3 and V is TRBV4-1; D perhaps matches TRBD2 (5 bases). Germline V gene data show CDR1 as MGHRA and CDR2 as YSYEKL. The CDR3 is 13 amino acids. Trimming removed 5 bases from V and 3 bases from J, with 9 bases in between. The chain's CDR3 is CASSLDSTDTQYF. DNA of the CDR3: TGCGCCAGCAGCTTGGACTCGACAGATACGCAGTATTTT.

The gene calls are TRBV28 and TRBJ1-2; D is possibly TRBD1 (6 bases). CDR3 length: 15 amino acids. V was shortened by 9 bases and J by 3 bases, with 20 bases between the two germline ends. Germline V lookup: CDR1 MDHEN, CDR2 SYDVKM. The CDR3 DNA sequence: TGTGCCAGTCTAGGGGGGGGCTTGGGGGACTATGGCTACACCTTC. It specifies CASLGGGLGDYGYTF.

This chain uses TRBV27 with TRBJ2-5, with TRBD1 matching 7 bases. The CDR3 totals 13 residues. CDR1 and CDR2 (germline): MNHEY, SMNVEV (reference sequence). V was clipped by 5 bases and J by 3 bases; unmatched bases: 3. CDR3 coding DNA: TGTGCCAGCAGTCTAGACAGGGAAGAGACCCAGTACTTC. Translated, it gives CASSLDREETQYF.

The chain employs TRBV9 and TRBJ2-2; weak D call: TRBD1 (5 bases). V was clipped by 4 bases and J by 1 base, with 8 bases between them. This CDR3 has 14 residues. Germline CDR1 reads SGDLS; CDR2 reads YYNGEE. The CDR3 loop reads CASSLTGNTGELFF. DNA of the CDR3: TGTGCCAGCAGCCTAACAGGGAACACCGGGGAGCTGTTTTTT.

The rearrangement joins TRBV7-8 to TRBJ1-5, with TRBD1 identical over 7 bases. CDR1 SGHVS and CDR2 FQNEAQ come from the germline V gene. Trimming removed 5 bases from V and 0 bases from J; junction bases left unmatched: 4. CDR3 length: 15 amino acids. CDR3 in DNA: TGTGCCAGCAGCGTACAGGGGATTAGCAATCAGCCCCAGCATTTT. Protein sequence: CASSVQGISNQPQHF.

This clone is a singleton in its sample. The rearrangement uses TRBV28 and TRBJ2-5; tentatively, D is TRBD1 (6 bases). The CDR3 has 15 residues. Germline values: CDR1 MDHEN, CDR2 SYDVKM. Trimming stripped 3 bases from V and 2 bases from J, with 13 bases between. CDR3 sequence (DNA): TGTGCCAGCAGTTTGGGGCTAGGACAGCAAGAGACCCAGTACTTC. Its translation is CASSLGLGQQETQYF.

Written as DNA, the CDR3 is TGTGCCAGCAGCTTGGGACTGAGCTCCTACAATGAGCAGTTCTTC. Translating it yields CASSLGLSSYNEQFF. The chain has TRBV7-9 and TRBJ2-1; D is possibly TRBD2 (6 bases). CDR3 length: 15 residues. V lost 3 bases and J lost 0, with 9 bases in between. Germline V gene sequence: CDR1 SEHNR, CDR2 FQNEAQ (reference sequence).

The chain recombines TRBV7-3 with TRBJ2-5; tentatively, D is TRBD2 (5 bases). Germline values: CDR1 SGHTA, CDR2 FQGTGA. This CDR3 spans 13 amino acids. The V and J ends lost 0 bases and 3 bases respectively, with 5 bases between them. CDR3 DNA: TGTGCCAGCAGCTTAACGAGGGAAGAGACCCAGTACTTC. Protein product: CASSLTREETQYF.

The chain carries TRBV5-1 and TRBJ2-4, with 9 nucleotides matching TRBD1. Germline CDR1 SGHRS, CDR2 YFSETQ. V dropped 3 bases and J dropped 0; count of bases not matched to a gene: 7. The CDR3 runs to 17 residues. CDR3 sequence (DNA): TGCGCCAGCAGCTCGGGACAGGGCACACTAGCCAAAAACATTCAGTACTTC. Residues: CASSSGQGTLAKNIQYF.

V usage is TRBV5-6 and J usage is TRBJ2-3; D may be TRBD2 (5 bases). This CDR3 has 13 amino acids. Germline CDR1 SGHDT, CDR2 YYEEEE. V was cut by 4 bases and J by 6 bases, with 12 bases left in between. CDR3 protein: CASSPGDADTQYF. The CDR3 DNA reads as TGTGCCAGCAGCCCCGGGGATGCGGATACGCAGTATTTT.

The chain uses TRBV20-1 and TRBJ1-1; unclear D gene. The V end lost 5 bases, the J end lost 7 bases, and 8 bases lay between the germline ends. The CDR3 has 10 residues. CDR1 DFQATT and CDR2 SNEGSKA come from the germline V gene (reference sequence). The CDR3 DNA follows: TGCAGTGCTTACCAACTTGAAGCTTTCTTT. Translating it yields CSAYQLEAFF.

The chain links TRBV30 to TRBJ2-3; possible D gene TRBD2, 6 bases. Per the germline V gene, CDR1 is GTSNPN and CDR2 is SVGIG (reference sequence). Trimming stripped 2 bases from V and 2 bases from J, with 11 bases between. CDR3 length: 14 residues. In nucleotides, the CDR3 is TGTGCCTGGAGTCAAACTAGCTACACAGATACGCAGTATTTT. Protein: CAWSQTSYTDTQYF.

Written as DNA, the CDR3 is TGTGCCAGCAGTCCGAACAGGGGTGGAACCGGGGAGCTGTTTTTT. It encodes CASSPNRGGTGELFF. V usage is TRBV2 and J usage is TRBJ2-2, with 7 bases fitting TRBD1. The CDR3 has 15 residues. Germline V gene lookup returns CDR1 SNHLY and CDR2 FYNNEI. J was trimmed by 5 bases and V by 5 bases; bases with no gene match: 8.

This clone was counted between two and nine times. The CDR3 is CASSTQEGRNTEAFF. CDR3 bases: TGTGCCAGCAGTACTCAGGAGGGGAGGAACACTGAAGCTTTCTTT. V usage is TRBV27 and J usage is TRBJ1-1, with D possibly TRBD1 on 5 matching bases. V was shortened by 5 bases and J by 1 base, with 14 bases between the two germline ends. Germline CDR1 reads MNHEY; CDR2 reads SMNVEV (reference sequence). This CDR3 region has 15 residues.

The rearrangement uses TRBV19 and TRBJ2-3, with unresolved D. The germline V gene has CDR1 LNHDA and CDR2 SQIVND (reference sequence). This CDR3 comprises 14 residues. Deletions cut 1 base from V and 2 bases from J, with 7 bases between. Here the CDR3 reads CASSIAGYTDTQYF. CDR3 bases: TGTGCCAGTAGTATAGCGGGTTACACAGATACGCAGTATTTT. The full variable domain, in which reference TRBV19 and TRBJ2-3 provide the parts outside the CDR3, is DGGITQSPKYLFRKEGQNVTLSCEQNLNHDAMYWYRQDPGQGLRLIYYSQIVNDFQKGDIAEGYSVSREKKESFPLTVTSAQKNPTAFYLCASSIAGYTDTQYFGPGTRLTVL.

The chain links TRBV5-1 to TRBJ2-1; 9 nucleotides agree with TRBD1. The germline CDR1 and CDR2 sequences are SGHRS and YFSETQ. This CDR3 has 14 amino acids. The trim removed 4 bases at V and 7 bases at J, leaving 6 bases unmatched. Written as DNA, the CDR3 is TGCGCCAGCAGCACCGGACAGGGGAGAAATGAGCAGTTCTTC. Protein: CASSTGQGRNEQFF.

The gene calls are TRBV28 and TRBJ2-7, with D perhaps matching TRBD2 (5 bases). Per the germline V gene, CDR1 is MDHEN and CDR2 is SYDVKM. This CDR3 comprises 16 residues. The V end lost 4 bases, the J end lost 0 bases, and 16 bases lay between the germline ends. CDR3 amino acids: CASSSYRTGSSYEQYF. The CDR3, as DNA: TGTGCCAGCAGTTCCTACCGGACGGGGAGCTCCTACGAGCAGTACTTC.

This sequence joins TRBV10-3 and TRBJ1-1, with TRBD1 identical over 7 bases. Germline V lookup: CDR1 ENHRY, CDR2 SYGVKD. Unmatched junction bases numbered 6, after V lost 0 bases and J lost 8 bases. This CDR3 is built from 14 residues. CDR3: CAISESGRGTEAFF. The CDR3 DNA sequence: TGTGCCATCAGTGAGTCAGGCAGGGGGACGGAAGCTTTCTTT.

The chain employs TRBV7-9 and TRBJ1-2; 11 nucleotides agree with TRBD1. Trimming took 5 bases from V and 7 from J; bases not matched to a gene: 9. The CDR3 sequence is 15 residues long. Germline V gives CDR1 SEHNR, CDR2 FQNEAQ (reference sequence). The CDR3 nucleotides are TGTGCCAGCAGCCAACCGGGACAGGGGGGATTTGGCTACACCTTC. It translates to CASSQPGQGGFGYTF.

In DNA, the CDR3 is TGCAGCGTACCGTCGAGGGGGTGGGAGACCCAGTACTTC. This codes for CSVPSRGWETQYF. This sequence joins TRBV29-1 and TRBJ2-5; weak D call: TRBD1 (6 bases). Looked up from germline, CDR1 is SQVTM and CDR2 is ANQGSEA. This CDR3 is built from 13 residues. V lost 6 bases, J lost 5 bases, and 16 bases lay in between.

The J gene is TRBJ2-7, the V gene TRBV2; 8 positions agree with TRBD1. The ends lost 8 bases at V and 1 base at J; junction bases unmatched: 16. This CDR3 has 17 residues. CDR1 and CDR2 from the germline V gene are SNHLY and FYNNEI. This chain's CDR3 is CASATGTGVVSSYEQYF. CDR3 sequence (DNA): TGTGCCAGCGCGACCGGGACAGGAGTAGTCTCGTCCTACGAGCAGTACTTC.

This clone was seen a single time. CDR3 sequence (DNA): TGCGCCAGCAGCTCCCAAGCGGGGGGAGGAGAGACCCAGTACTTC. It codes for CASSSQAGGGETQYF. The chain carries TRBV5-1 and TRBJ2-5; 9 bases fit TRBD2. V lost 3 bases and J lost 4; bases outside the gene matches: 7. Germline V lookup: CDR1 SGHRS, CDR2 YFSETQ. There are 15 residues in the CDR3.

The chain employs TRBV6-1 and TRBJ1-5; tentative D call: TRBD1 (5 bases). CDR3 size: 13 residues. Per germline, CDR1 MNHNS and CDR2 SASEGT. Trimming stripped 6 bases from V and 5 bases from J, with 11 bases between. CDR3 nucleotide sequence: TGTGCCAGCAGCCGGGGAGGGGATCAGCCCCAGCATTTT. This gives the protein CASSRGGDQPQHF.

The V and J genes are TRBV5-6 and TRBJ2-3, with TRBD2 matching over 7 bases. The CDR3 covers 15 residues. Trimming took 0 bases from V and 1 from J; bases not matched to a gene: 2. Germline CDR1 reads SGHDT; CDR2 reads YYEEEE. This CDR3 reads CASSLDGGGTDTQYF. CDR3 DNA sequence: TGTGCCAGCAGCTTGGATGGGGGGGGCACAGATACGCAGTATTTT.

The rearrangement joins TRBV5-4 to TRBJ2-2, with 9 nucleotides matching TRBD2. This CDR3 comprises 17 residues. Germline V gene sequence: CDR1 SGHNT, CDR2 YYREEE (reference sequence). With V trimmed by 5 bases and J by 3 bases, 11 bases remained unmatched. The CDR3 loop reads CASSPGARGGDTGELFF. The CDR3 DNA reads as TGTGCCAGCAGTCCTGGGGCCCGCGGGGGGGACACCGGGGAGCTGTTTTTT.

V and J are TRBV2 and TRBJ2-5, with 10 positions matching TRBD2. V shed 5 bases, J shed 4 bases, and the junction held 10 bases outside the gene matches. The CDR3 has 16 amino acids. Germline CDR1 is SNHLY and CDR2 is FYNNEI. The CDR3 nucleotides are TGTGCCAGCAGTAGGGTTGGTAGCGGGGGGCTAGAGACCCAGTACTTC. Amino acids: CASSRVGSGGLETQYF.

This clone was detected once. This chain links TRBV5-1 with TRBJ1-2, with TRBD1 identical over 10 bases. Germline assignment: CDR1 SGHRS and CDR2 YFSETQ. Trimming took 4 bases from V and 4 from J; bases not matched to a gene: 7. CDR3 length equals 15 residues. CDR3 in DNA: TGCGCCAGCAGCGTAGCCGGACAGGGGGGCTATGGCTACACCTTC. This sequence encodes CASSVAGQGGYGYTF. The full variable domain, with the rest looked up from reference TRBV5-1 and TRBJ1-2, is KAGVTQTPRYLIKTRGQQVTLSCSPISGHRSVSWYQQTPGQGLQFLFEYFSETQRNKGNFPGRFSGRQFSNSRSEMNVSTLELGDSALYLCASSVAGQGGYGYTFGSGTRLTVV.

V is TRBV10-2 and J is TRBJ2-5; 10 bases match TRBD1. CDR1 and CDR2 from the germline V gene are WSHSY and SAAADI. Trimming cost V 4 bases and J 4 bases; bases outside gene matches: 6. The CDR3 length is 15 residues. The CDR3 here is CASSGGTGVRETQYF. The CDR3 DNA reads as TGCGCCAGCAGTGGGGGGACAGGGGTCAGAGAGACCCAGTACTTC.

The V gene is TRBV5-1, the J gene TRBJ2-2; TRBD1 agrees at 11 bases. The CDR3 runs 15 residues. Trimming removed 7 bases from V and 3 bases from J; junction bases left unmatched: 5. Germline loops: CDR1 SGHRS, CDR2 YFSETQ. The CDR3 DNA reads TGCGCCAGCGGCGGACAGGGGGCTGACACCGGGGAGCTGTTTTTT. Residues: CASGGQGADTGELFF. Complete variable domain (other parts from reference TRBV5-1 and TRBJ2-2): KAGVTQTPRYLIKTRGQQVTLSCSPISGHRSVSWYQQTPGQGLQFLFEYFSETQRNKGNFPGRFSGRQFSNSRSEMNVSTLELGDSALYLCASGGQGADTGELFFGEGSRLTVL.

Comment on this clone: Other DNA sequences from this sample encode an identical CDR3 as well. J is TRBJ2-3 and V is TRBV6-1, with D possibly TRBD1 on 6 matching bases. V gave up 7 bases and J gave up 0 bases, with 11 bases separating them. Per the germline V gene, CDR1 is MNHNS and CDR2 is SASEGT. The CDR3 is 14 amino acids. In nucleotides, the CDR3 is TGTGCCAGCACCGGACAGAGGAGCACAGATACGCAGTATTTT. This codes for CASTGQRSTDTQYF.

This chain joins TRBV2 and TRBJ2-1, with D perhaps TRBD2 (6 bases). This CDR3 has 14 residues. Germline V CDR1 and CDR2: SNHLY, FYNNEI. Trimming stripped 10 bases from V and 1 base from J, with 14 bases between. For the CDR3, the DNA is TGTGCCAACTTGCGGGAAGCATCCTACAATGAGCAGTTCTTC. It translates to CANLREASYNEQFF.